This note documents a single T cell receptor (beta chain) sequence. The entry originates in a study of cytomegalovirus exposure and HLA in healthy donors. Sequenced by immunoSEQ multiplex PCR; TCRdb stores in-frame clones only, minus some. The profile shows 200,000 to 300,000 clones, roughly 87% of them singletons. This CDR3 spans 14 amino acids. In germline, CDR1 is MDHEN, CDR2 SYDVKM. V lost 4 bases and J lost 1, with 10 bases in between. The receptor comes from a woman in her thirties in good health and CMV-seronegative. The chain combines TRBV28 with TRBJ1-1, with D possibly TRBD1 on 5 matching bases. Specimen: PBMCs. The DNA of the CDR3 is TGTGCCAGCAGTTCCAGGCAGGGGAACACTGAAGCTTTCTTT. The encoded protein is CASSSRQGNTEAFF.